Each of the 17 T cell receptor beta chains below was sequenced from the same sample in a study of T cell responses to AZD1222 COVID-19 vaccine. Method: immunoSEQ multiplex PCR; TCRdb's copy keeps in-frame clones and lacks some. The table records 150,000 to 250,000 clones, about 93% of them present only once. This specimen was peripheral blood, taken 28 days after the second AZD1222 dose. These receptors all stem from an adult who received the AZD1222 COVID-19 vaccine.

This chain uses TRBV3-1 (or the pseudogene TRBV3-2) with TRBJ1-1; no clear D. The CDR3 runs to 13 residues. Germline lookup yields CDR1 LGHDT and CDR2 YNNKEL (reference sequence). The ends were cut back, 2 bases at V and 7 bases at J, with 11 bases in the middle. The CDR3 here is CASSQIKTSEAFF. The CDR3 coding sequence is TGTGCCAGCAGCCAAATTAAGACGAGTGAAGCTTTCTTT.

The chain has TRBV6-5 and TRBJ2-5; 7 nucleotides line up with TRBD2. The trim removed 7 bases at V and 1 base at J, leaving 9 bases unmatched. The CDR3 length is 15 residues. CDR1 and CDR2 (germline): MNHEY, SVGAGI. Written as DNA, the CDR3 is TGTGCCAGCACTACGTTGTCGGGGGGCCAAGAGACCCAGTACTTC. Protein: CASTTLSGGQETQYF.

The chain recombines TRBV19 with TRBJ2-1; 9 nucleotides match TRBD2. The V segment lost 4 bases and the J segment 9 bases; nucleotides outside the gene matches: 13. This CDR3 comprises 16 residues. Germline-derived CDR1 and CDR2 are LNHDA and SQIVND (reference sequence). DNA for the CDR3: TGTGCCAGTAGTACGCTACGAGCGGGGGGATACGGTGAGCAGTTCTTC. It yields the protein CASSTLRAGGYGEQFF.

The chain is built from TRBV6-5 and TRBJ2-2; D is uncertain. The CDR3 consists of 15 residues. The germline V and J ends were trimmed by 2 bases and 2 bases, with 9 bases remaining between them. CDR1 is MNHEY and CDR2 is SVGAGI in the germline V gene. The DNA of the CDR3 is TGTGCCAGCAGTTACGCCCGAGGCAACACCGGGGAGCTGTTTTTT. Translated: CASSYARGNTGELFF.

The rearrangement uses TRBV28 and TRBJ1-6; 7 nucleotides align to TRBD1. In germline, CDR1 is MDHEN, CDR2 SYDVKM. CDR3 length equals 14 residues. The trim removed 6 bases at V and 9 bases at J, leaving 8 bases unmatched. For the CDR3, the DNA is TGTGCCAGCAGCATAGCAGGGGGTAGTTCACCCCTCCACTTT. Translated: CASSIAGGSSPLHF.

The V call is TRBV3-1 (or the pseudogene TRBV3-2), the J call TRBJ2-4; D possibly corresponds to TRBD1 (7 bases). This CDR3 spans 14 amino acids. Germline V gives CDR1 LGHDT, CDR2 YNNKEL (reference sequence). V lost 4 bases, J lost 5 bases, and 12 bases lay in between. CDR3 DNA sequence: TGTGCCAGCAGCCTAGGAGGGGGCGAAAACATTCAGTACTTC. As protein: CASSLGGGENIQYF.

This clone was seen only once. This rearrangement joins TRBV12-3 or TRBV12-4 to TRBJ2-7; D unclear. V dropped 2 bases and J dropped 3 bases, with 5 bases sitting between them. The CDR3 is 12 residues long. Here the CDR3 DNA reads TGTGCCAGCAGTTTATCTGACTACGAGCAGTACTTC. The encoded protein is CASSLSDYEQYF.

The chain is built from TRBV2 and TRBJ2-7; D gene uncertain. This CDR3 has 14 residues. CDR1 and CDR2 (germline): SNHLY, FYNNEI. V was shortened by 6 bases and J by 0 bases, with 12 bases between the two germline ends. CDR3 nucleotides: TGTGCCAGCAGCCGCCCTGGGGTCTCCTACGAGCAGTACTTC. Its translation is CASSRPGVSYEQYF.

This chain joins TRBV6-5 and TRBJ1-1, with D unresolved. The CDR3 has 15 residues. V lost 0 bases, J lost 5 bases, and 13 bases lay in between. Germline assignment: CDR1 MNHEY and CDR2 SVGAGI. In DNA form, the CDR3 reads TGTGCCAGCAGTTACTCGCCCGGGTTCGGAACTGAAGCTTTCTTT. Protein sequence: CASSYSPGFGTEAFF.

The CDR3 is CASSQDMYGGGTEAFF. CDR3 sequence (DNA): TGTGCCAGCAGCCAAGATATGTATGGTGGGGGAACTGAAGCTTTCTTT. V is TRBV3-1 (or the pseudogene TRBV3-2) and J is TRBJ1-1; possibly TRBD1 for D (5 bases). The CDR3 has 16 residues. Deletions cut 0 bases from V and 5 bases from J, with 16 bases between. Germline assignment: CDR1 LGHDT and CDR2 YNNKEL (reference sequence).

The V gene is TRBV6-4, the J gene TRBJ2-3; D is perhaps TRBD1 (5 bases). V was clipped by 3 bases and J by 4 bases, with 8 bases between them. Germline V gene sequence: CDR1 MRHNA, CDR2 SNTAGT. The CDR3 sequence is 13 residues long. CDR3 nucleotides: TGTGCCAGCAGTGAAGTCAGGGCAGATACGCAGTATTTT. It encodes CASSEVRADTQYF.

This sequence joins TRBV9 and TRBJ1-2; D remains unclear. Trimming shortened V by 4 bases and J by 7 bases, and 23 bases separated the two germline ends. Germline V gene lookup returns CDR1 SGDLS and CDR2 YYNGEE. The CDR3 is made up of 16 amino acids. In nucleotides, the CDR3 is TGTGCCAGCAGCCTGAAAGCGGTGGGTAGAGGTGGTGGCTACACCTTC. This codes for CASSLKAVGRGGGYTF.

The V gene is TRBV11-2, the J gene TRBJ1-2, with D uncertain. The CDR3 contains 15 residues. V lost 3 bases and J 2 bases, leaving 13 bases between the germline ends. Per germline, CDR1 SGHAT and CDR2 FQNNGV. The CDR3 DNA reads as TGTGCCAGCAGCTTTCGACCCGGGCCGAACTATGGCTACACCTTC. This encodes CASSFRPGPNYGYTF. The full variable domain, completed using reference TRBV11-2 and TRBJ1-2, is EAGVAQSPRYKIIEKRQSVAFWCNPISGHATLYWYQQILGQGPKLLIQFQNNGVVDDSQLPKDRFSAERLKGVDSTLKIQPAKLEDSAVYLCASSFRPGPNYGYTFGSGTRLTVV.

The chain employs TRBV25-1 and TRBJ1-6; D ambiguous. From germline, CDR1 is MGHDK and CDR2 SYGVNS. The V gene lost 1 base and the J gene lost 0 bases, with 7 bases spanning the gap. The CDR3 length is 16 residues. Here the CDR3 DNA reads TGTGCCAGCAGTGAATCGTCGAGCTCCTATAATTCACCCCTCCACTTT. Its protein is CASSESSSSYNSPLHF. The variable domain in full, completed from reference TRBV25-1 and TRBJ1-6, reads EADIYQTPRYLVIGTGKKITLECSQTMGHDKMYWYQQDPGMELHLIHYSYGVNSTEKGDLSSESTVSRIRTEHFPLTLESARPSHTSQYLCASSESSSSYNSPLHFGNGTRLTVT.

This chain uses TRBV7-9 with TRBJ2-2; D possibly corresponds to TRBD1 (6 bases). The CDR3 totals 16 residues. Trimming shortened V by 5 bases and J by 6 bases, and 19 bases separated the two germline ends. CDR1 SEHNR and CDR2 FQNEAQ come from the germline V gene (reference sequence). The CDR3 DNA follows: TGTGCCAGCAGCCGACGACAGGAGGCTTATGCCGGGGAGCTGTTTTTT. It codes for CASSRRQEAYAGELFF.

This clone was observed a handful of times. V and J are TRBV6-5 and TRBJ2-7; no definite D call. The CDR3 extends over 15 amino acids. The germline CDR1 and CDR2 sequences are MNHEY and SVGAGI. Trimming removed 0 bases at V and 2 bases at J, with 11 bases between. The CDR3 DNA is TGTGCCAGCAGTTACTCGAATCTTGGGGCCTACGAGCAGTACTTC. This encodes CASSYSNLGAYEQYF.

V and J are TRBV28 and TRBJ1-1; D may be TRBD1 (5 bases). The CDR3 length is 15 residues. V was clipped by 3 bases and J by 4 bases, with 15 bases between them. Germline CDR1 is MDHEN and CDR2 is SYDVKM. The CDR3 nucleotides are TGTGCCAGCAGTTTCCAGGGACGGGGGAGCACTGAAGCTTTCTTT. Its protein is CASSFQGRGSTEAFF.